Listed here are 5 T cell receptor beta chains from one sample, sequenced in a study of beta chain features in type 1 diabetes. Study-wide points: Shortening of TCRB CDR3s, moderate but significant, appeared in all four CD4+ subsets of Type 1 diabetes patients.

The isolated RNA, all of it, was reverse transcribed, so expressed TCRB transcripts were what got sequenced. This table comes from immunoSEQ multiplex PCR, and its TCRdb copy is limited to in-frame clones, with some not included. The sample comprises some 660,000 clones, around 15% of which are singletons, and approximately 0.043% rests with the top ten. Their antigen targets remain unknown. The sequencing sample was made of naive CD4+ T cells from blood. These receptors were collected from a man aged 18-30 years with type 1 diabetes.

This chain links TRBV15 with TRBJ2-3; TRBD1 agrees at 10 bases. Germline V gene lookup returns CDR1 LNHNV and CDR2 YYDKDF (reference sequence). The CDR3 loop spans 18 amino acids. V gave up 1 base and J gave up 0 bases; unmatched junction bases: 7. The CDR3 region is CATSRVGTGEASTDTQYF. The DNA for the CDR3 is TGTGCCACCAGCAGAGTCGGGACAGGGGAGGCTAGCACAGATACGCAGTATTTT.

This clone was recorded a few times. The same CDR3 also results from other DNA sequences found in this sample. The chain has TRBV5-4 and TRBJ2-7; D gene ambiguous. The germline CDR1 and CDR2 sequences are SGHNT and YYREEE (reference sequence). The CDR3 is 12 residues long. V was clipped by 3 bases and J by 0 bases, with 4 bases between them. The CDR3 loop is CASSWDSYEQYF. CDR3 in DNA: TGTGCCAGCAGCTGGGACTCCTACGAGCAGTACTTC.

The sample holds a few counts of this clone. Other DNA sequences in this sample translate to the same CDR3. The chain combines TRBV29-1 with TRBJ1-2, with D hard to call. The CDR3 extends over 9 amino acids. Trimming stripped 3 bases from V and 6 bases from J, with 2 bases between. The V gene's germline CDR1 is SQVTM and CDR2 ANQGSEA. CDR3: CSVEDGYTF. In nucleotides, the CDR3 is TGCAGCGTTGAGGATGGCTACACCTTC.

In its sample, this clone was seen a few times. The chain couples TRBV7-9 to TRBJ2-1; 9 bases are shared with TRBD2. Germline CDR1 and CDR2: SEHNR and FQNEAQ (reference sequence). The CDR3 contains 15 residues. Trimming took 6 bases from V and 8 from J; bases not matched to a gene: 11. DNA of the CDR3: TGTGCCAGCAGTTCAAGTCGGACTAGCGACTATGAGCAGTTCTTC. Translated: CASSSSRTSDYEQFF.

This rearrangement joins TRBV5-1 to TRBJ2-1; 11 bases align to TRBD2. Germline V lookup: CDR1 SGHRS, CDR2 YFSETQ. The CDR3 totals 16 residues. The ends lost 4 bases at V and 2 bases at J; junction bases unmatched: 5. CDR3 in DNA: TGCGCCAGCAGCGGCGGGACTAGCGGAACCTACAATGAGCAGTTCTTC. Its protein product is CASSGGTSGTYNEQFF.